The clone carrying this T cell receptor beta chain has a single count. Its antigen is as yet unknown. This record comes from a study of T cell repertoires in cytomegalovirus infection. Study overall: Used in the study were CMV epitopes, some recently identified and HLA-C-restricted, others well-studied and HLA-B-restricted. A matching HLA type, together with CMV infection, was signaled by public TCR beta signatures.

This CDR3 is 16 amino acids long. V was pared by 8 bases and J by 0 bases, with 17 bases between. Germline V gene data show CDR1 as SNHLY and CDR2 as FYNNEI. Notes on the study in general: Ex vivo responses were dominated by HLA-C-restricted CMV-specific TCR beta clonotypes. Totalled public TCR beta family frequency picked out people who carried CMV plus the relevant HLA.

TCRdb redid the calling of the reads with MiXCR, one entry per CDR3 protein. The data show roughly 700,000 distinct CDR3 sequences, with roughly 30% seen just once and approximately 18% held by the top ten. The source is a human donor in good health (CMV status not recorded). Some clones in this sample may be carry-over from other donors' samples. The chain links TRBV2 to TRBJ1-5; maybe TRBD1 (6 bases). Here the sequenced sample was cultured PBMCs, taken from culture after CMV antigen stimulation. The CDR3 coding sequence is TGTGCCAGCGGGGTTATGTCAGGGGATAGCAATCAGCCCCAGCATTTT. Translated, it gives CASGVMSGDSNQPQHF.